What follows describes a single T cell receptor beta chain. What it binds is unknown. The entry originates in a study of human T cells and chemical hapten exposure. Background on the study: Mostly female, the patients presented with alopecia areata, totalis or universalis.

Broader study findings: Versus controls, significantly more large CDR3 similarity clusters arose from expanded TCRs.

As for time point: patch test 2, 6 weeks after DPC sensitization. Treatment indicated: therapeutic diphenylcyclopropenone sensitization with weekly scalp DPC. TCRdb re-called the RACE reads with MiXCR, one entry per CDR3 protein. The sample includes roughly 69,000 distinct CDR3 sequences, 10% to 13% of them seen just once. Germline V gene sequence: CDR1 MNHEY, CDR2 SMNVEV (reference sequence). The ends were cut back, 8 bases at V and 0 bases at J, with 17 bases in the middle. The CDR3 extends over 15 amino acids. The source material was whole blood, sampled in connection with sensitization to the hapten diphenylcyclopropenone (DPC). The gene calls are TRBV27 and TRBJ2-7; D perhaps matches TRBD1 (6 bases). The receptor was derived from a woman aged 45-60 years with alopecia areata. Some clones in this sample may be carry-over from other donors' samples. CDR3 nucleotides: TGTGCCAGCTCCCAAAGGGGGACACCCTCCTACGAGCAGTACTTC. This encodes CASSQRGTPSYEQYF.